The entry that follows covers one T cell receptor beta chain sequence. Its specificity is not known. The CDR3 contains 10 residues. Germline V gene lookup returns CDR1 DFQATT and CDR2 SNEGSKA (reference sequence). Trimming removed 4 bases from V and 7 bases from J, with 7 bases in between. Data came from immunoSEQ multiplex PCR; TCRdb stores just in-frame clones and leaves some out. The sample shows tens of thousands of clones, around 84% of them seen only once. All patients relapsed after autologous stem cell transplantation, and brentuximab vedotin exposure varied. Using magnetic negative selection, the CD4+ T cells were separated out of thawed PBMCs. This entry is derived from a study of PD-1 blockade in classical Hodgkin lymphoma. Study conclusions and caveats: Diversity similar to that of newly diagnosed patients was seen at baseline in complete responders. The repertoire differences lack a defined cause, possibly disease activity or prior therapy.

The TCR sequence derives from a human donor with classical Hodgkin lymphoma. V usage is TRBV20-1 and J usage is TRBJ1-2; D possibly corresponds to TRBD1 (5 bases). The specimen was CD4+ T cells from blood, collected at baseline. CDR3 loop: CSATGLGYTF. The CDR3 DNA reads TGCAGTGCTACGGGGCTTGGCTACACCTTC.